This T cell receptor beta chain comes out of a study of cytomegalovirus exposure and HLA in healthy donors. Overall study findings and caveats: The study recorded over 150 TCR beta chains that were cytomegalovirus-associated. According to reports, the classifier identified cytomegalovirus status with high specificity and sensitivity. A few CMV-associated chains proved CMV antigen-specific in vitro. The finding came from a later analysis; first-cohort TCR clusters tended to co-occur in the approximately 120 validation repertoires.

The method was immunoSEQ multiplex PCR; TCRdb's version includes in-frame clones alone and lacks a portion of them. This sample has about 57,000 clones, with about 90% found just once. A word on this clone: The antigen remains undetermined.

This CDR3 has 15 amino acids. Losses at the gene ends were 5 bases for V and 3 bases for J; bases not matched to a gene: 9. Germline V CDR1 and CDR2: SGHNT, YENEEA. Sequencing was carried out using PBMCs. The TCR originated in a woman in her late teens or twenties in good health and CMV-seronegative. This sequence joins TRBV11-3 and TRBJ2-5; 7 positions agree with TRBD1. CDR3 region: CASSKRQGPEETQYF. The CDR3, as DNA: TGTGCCAGCAGCAAACGACAGGGTCCCGAAGAGACCCAGTACTTC. The full variable domain, with the rest looked up from reference TRBV11-3 and TRBJ2-5, is EAGVVQSPRYKIIEKKQPVAFWCNPISGHNTLYWYLQNLGQGPELLIRYENEEAVDDSQLPKDRFSAERLKGVDSTLKIQPAELGDSAVYLCASSKRQGPEETQYFGPGTRLLVL.